Below, one T cell receptor beta chain is given with its context. Its antigen remains unidentified. The entry originates in a study of long-term antiretroviral therapy in people with HIV. Study-wide results and caveats: HIV repertoire CDR3 lengths ranged less widely than those of controls. Repertoire composition at all time points was dominated by clones that had expanded before ART. The data indicate that diversity increased after ART but remained below transplant donor controls.

The CDR3 consists of 14 residues. The junction had 1 base not matched to a gene; V was cut back by 0 bases and J by 3 bases. Germline assignment: CDR1 SGHNT and CDR2 YYREEE (reference sequence). An immunoSEQ assay, version v3.0, was performed at survey level. Method: immunoSEQ multiplex PCR; TCRdb's copy keeps in-frame clones and lacks some. Of about 24,000 clones listed, around 79% are singletons. Sequences were derived from unsorted PBMCs, sampled 1.2 years after starting antiretroviral therapy. The chain has TRBV5-4 and TRBJ2-3, with 7 positions matching TRBD2. The receptor was isolated from a woman aged 35 to 49 with HIV. The CDR3 DNA reads TGTGCCAGCAGCTTGGGACTAGCAACAGATACGCAGTATTTT. It specifies CASSLGLATDTQYF. Looking up the rest from reference TRBV5-4 and TRBJ2-3 gives the full variable domain: ETGVTQSPTHLIKTRGQQVTLRCSSQSGHNTVSWYQQALGQGPQFIFQYYREEENGRGNFPPRFSGLQFPNYSSELNVNALELDDSALYLCASSLGLATDTQYFGPGTRLTVL.